Only a few counts were recorded for the clone carrying this T cell receptor (beta chain). The antigen is unknown. A Clinical Activity Score of at least 3, a NOSPECS grade of at least 4 and a duration under 3 months were recorded in the ophthalmopathy patients. Uncontrolled infection, other autoimmune disease, pregnancy or lactation excluded patients. V shed 6 bases and J shed 7 bases, with 16 bases lying between them. The CDR3 is 14 residues long. Germline CDR1 MDHEN, CDR2 SYDVKM. RNA transcripts gave rise to amplified TCR beta CDR3 regions. The study used the HTBI primer set for a first-round RT-PCR of the TCR CDR3. MiXCR was run by TCRdb on the multiplex PCR reads, yielding one entry per CDR3 protein. The table shows around 600,000 distinct CDR3 sequences, with approximately 15% occurring only once. These data originate in a study of T cells in Graves' hyperthyroidism and ophthalmopathy. Study results and limitations: In simple terms, a model built on 13 V-J features told ophthalmopathy apart from stable hyperthyroidism. Most thyroid clonotypes with frequency above 0.001 were detected in blood.

The TCR comes from a woman younger than 35 with Graves' ophthalmopathy. The sequenced material came from blood. This chain links TRBV28 with TRBJ1-5; D is unresolved. CDR3 residues: CASSSPGKDQPQHF. The CDR3 nucleotides read TGTGCCAGCAGCTCCCCGGGAAAAGACCAGCCCCAGCATTTT.